The 23 T cell receptor beta chains below come from one sample, sequenced in a study of shared T cell receptors in the human thymus. Using immunoSEQ multiplex PCR, the repertoire was profiled, and TCRdb retains in-frame clones only, with some absent. Of hundreds of thousands of clones detected, around 87% appear once; the ten largest clones hold over 0.008%. This same sample was also taken into another study, of human thymus T cells.

The source material was thymocytes. These receptors came from a boy in the first two years of life with a congenital heart defect.

The J gene is TRBJ1-5, the V gene TRBV7-8; 8 bases match TRBD1. The CDR3 loop spans 14 amino acids. V was pared by 4 bases and J by 4 bases, with 3 bases of the junction left unmatched. Germline assignment: CDR1 SGHVS and CDR2 FQNEAQ. The CDR3 sequence: CASSSDRGNQPQHF. The DNA of the CDR3 is TGTGCCAGCAGCTCCGACAGGGGTAATCAGCCCCAGCATTTT.

The rearrangement uses TRBV7-2 and TRBJ2-5; D remains ambiguous. The CDR3 extends over 12 amino acids. Trimming removed 5 bases from V and 5 bases from J, with 9 bases in between. Germline CDR1 SGHTA, CDR2 FQGNSA. The CDR3 spells CASSPPRETQYF. The DNA of the CDR3 is TGTGCCAGCAGCCCACCTCGGGAGACCCAGTACTTC.

The chain combines TRBV28 with TRBJ2-1, with TRBD2 matching 13 bases. Per the germline V gene, CDR1 is MDHEN and CDR2 is SYDVKM. The CDR3 contains 18 residues. V shed 6 bases and J 1 base; nucleotides not matched to a gene: 9. CDR3 nucleotides: TGTGCCAGCAGACCCAGGACTAGCGGGAGAGTATCCTACAATGAGCAGTTCTTC. Amino acid sequence: CASRPRTSGRVSYNEQFF.

The rearrangement links TRBV28 to TRBJ2-5; TRBD1 is a possible D gene (6 bases). V was trimmed by 6 bases and J by 3 bases, leaving 11 bases between them. The V gene's germline CDR1 is MDHEN and CDR2 SYDVKM. This CDR3 has 13 amino acids. The CDR3 DNA reads as TGTGCCAGCAGACGTTACAGGGAAGAGACCCAGTACTTC. This codes for CASRRYREETQYF.

This clone came up a few times. The chain uses TRBV5-6 and TRBJ1-2; D gene unclear. Germline CDR1 SGHDT, CDR2 YYEEEE. Trimming pared 2 bases from V and 6 bases from J, leaving 20 bases between. The length of the CDR3 is 16 residues. The CDR3: CASSFPTGSTKDGYTF. The CDR3 DNA reads TGTGCCAGCAGCTTTCCCACCGGGTCAACTAAAGATGGCTACACCTTC.

The V call is TRBV5-4, the J call TRBJ2-7, with 7 bases that match TRBD1. Germline V gene lookup returns CDR1 SGHNT and CDR2 YYREEE (reference sequence). There are 17 residues in the CDR3. The ends lost 5 bases at V and 4 bases at J; junction bases unmatched: 18. DNA for the CDR3: TGTGCCAGCAGAATAAATCCTACCGGGACAGAGGGGTACGAGCAGTACTTC. Amino acids: CASRINPTGTEGYEQYF.

This clone was seen more than once but under ten times. The chain employs TRBV6-1 and TRBJ1-5; 7 nucleotides align to TRBD1. Germline lookup yields CDR1 MNHNS and CDR2 SASEGT. This CDR3 is built from 14 residues. Trimming took 6 bases from V and 5 from J; bases not matched to a gene: 7. Here the CDR3 reads CASRGTVWDQPQHF. The CDR3 DNA reads TGTGCCAGCAGGGGGACAGTGTGGGATCAGCCCCAGCATTTT.

The chain has TRBV5-1 and TRBJ2-2, with D unclear. The V gene's germline CDR1 is SGHRS and CDR2 YFSETQ. This CDR3 contains 13 residues. The V gene lost 2 bases and the J gene lost 5 bases, with 7 bases spanning the gap. The CDR3 spells CASSFARTGELFF. In DNA form, the CDR3 reads TGCGCCAGCAGCTTCGCACGGACCGGGGAGCTGTTTTTT.

The chain has TRBV10-3 and TRBJ2-1, with 9 nucleotides matching TRBD1. The CDR3 is 14 amino acids. The V segment lost 5 bases and the J segment 8 bases; nucleotides outside the gene matches: 7. Germline-derived CDR1 and CDR2 are ENHRY and SYGVKD. The CDR3 reads CAISPGTGRYEQFF. Here the CDR3 DNA reads TGTGCCATCAGTCCCGGGACAGGGCGGTATGAGCAGTTCTTC.

This chain connects TRBV6-6 to TRBJ2-7, with a tentative D call TRBD2 (6 bases). The V gene lost 6 bases and the J gene lost 0 bases, with 15 bases spanning the gap. The germline V gene encodes CDR1 MNHNY and CDR2 SVGAGI (reference sequence). The CDR3 totals 15 residues. CDR3 sequence (DNA): TGTGCCAGCAGACCCCGGGACTCCAGCTCCTACGAGCAGTACTTC. Encoded protein: CASRPRDSSSYEQYF.

This clone was observed a single time. The DNA for the CDR3 is TGTGCCAGCAGTGACGACAGGGGTAATGAAAAACTGTTTTTT. The encoded protein is CASSDDRGNEKLFF. The genes are TRBV6-1 and TRBJ1-4; 8 bases match TRBD1. V lost 3 bases and J lost 4; bases outside the gene matches: 1. This CDR3 is built from 14 residues. Germline CDR1 MNHNS, CDR2 SASEGT.

J is TRBJ1-4 and V is TRBV10-2; perhaps TRBD1 as D (6 bases). The CDR3 spans 14 residues. Germline loops: CDR1 WSHSY, CDR2 SAAADI. V lost 6 bases and J lost 8, with 16 bases in between. CDR3 in DNA: TGCGCCAGCAGCCTTACAGGGCGGGGGGAAAAACTGTTTTTT. Translation gives CASSLTGRGEKLFF.

The V and J genes are TRBV6-6 and TRBJ2-7; TRBD2 aligns across 8 bases. This CDR3 comprises 14 residues. Germline-derived CDR1 and CDR2 are MNHNY and SVGAGI (reference sequence). Germline trimming cut 5 bases from V and 5 bases from J; bases unmatched to any gene: 8. The chain's CDR3 is CASSTPRREDEQYF. In DNA form, the CDR3 reads TGTGCCAGCAGTACCCCGCGGCGGGAGGACGAGCAGTACTTC.

The chain combines TRBV7-9 with TRBJ2-7, with TRBD2 as a possible D gene (6 bases). The V end lost 7 bases, the J end lost 2 bases, and 15 bases lay between the germline ends. This CDR3 has 14 amino acids. CDR1 and CDR2 from the germline V gene are SEHNR and FQNEAQ (reference sequence). This CDR3 is CASTSGEAAYEQYF. The DNA for the CDR3 is TGTGCCAGCACCTCGGGGGAGGCCGCCTACGAGCAGTACTTC.

This clone has just one count. The chain employs TRBV6-6 and TRBJ1-1; D is perhaps TRBD1 (5 bases). The germline V gene has CDR1 MNHNY and CDR2 SVGAGI (reference sequence). The V gene lost 2 bases and the J gene lost 7 bases, with 14 bases spanning the gap. The CDR3 sequence is 14 residues long. The CDR3 sequence is CASSYRFRANEAFF. The DNA for the CDR3 is TGTGCCAGCAGTTACCGTTTCAGGGCCAATGAAGCTTTCTTT.

The chain combines TRBV5-1 with TRBJ2-3; 8 bases align to TRBD1. Germline V gene sequence: CDR1 SGHRS, CDR2 YFSETQ. The CDR3 contains 11 residues. Trimming cost V 4 bases and J 14 bases; bases outside gene matches: 6. The DNA of the CDR3 is TGCGCCAGCAGCGGGACAGGCCTCCCGTATTTT. It translates to CASSGTGLPYF.

This chain uses TRBV5-1 with TRBJ2-5; 8 bases agree with TRBD2. Germline CDR1 SGHRS, CDR2 YFSETQ. The V gene end was trimmed by 5 bases and the J gene end by 5 bases; junction bases not matched to a gene: 5. The CDR3 loop spans 13 amino acids. CDR3 residues: CASSIGGAETQYF. DNA of the CDR3: TGCGCCAGCAGTATCGGGGGGGCCGAGACCCAGTACTTC. The full variable domain, its missing parts supplied by reference TRBV5-1 and TRBJ2-5, is KAGVTQTPRYLIKTRGQQVTLSCSPISGHRSVSWYQQTPGQGLQFLFEYFSETQRNKGNFPGRFSGRQFSNSRSEMNVSTLELGDSALYLCASSIGGAETQYFGPGTRLLVL.

This chain uses TRBV18 with TRBJ2-7; D perhaps matches TRBD1 (6 bases). Trimming pared 0 bases from V and 2 bases from J, leaving 23 bases between. Germline V CDR1 and CDR2: KGHSH, LQKENI. The CDR3 contains 19 residues. Written as DNA, the CDR3 is TGTGCCAGCTCACCACCAGGTGTGGCAAGGGGACACGTTACCTACGAGCAGTACTTC. This encodes CASSPPGVARGHVTYEQYF.

The chain is built from TRBV7-8 and TRBJ2-1; D possibly corresponds to TRBD1 (5 bases). Germline assignment: CDR1 SGHVS and CDR2 FQNEAQ. V was cut by 1 base and J by 12 bases, with 10 bases left in between. This CDR3 contains 12 residues. For the CDR3, the DNA is TGTGCCAGCAGCTTAGACTGGCAGGGGCAGTTCTTC. This encodes CASSLDWQGQFF. The variable domain in full, with the rest retrieved from reference TRBV7-8 and TRBJ2-1, is GAGVSQSPRYKVAKRGQDVALRCDPISGHVSLFWYQQALGQGPEFLTYFQNEAQLDKSGLPSDRFFAERPEGSVSTLKIQRTQQEDSAVYLCASSLDWQGQFFGPGTRLTVL.

The chain is built from TRBV6-6 and TRBJ1-1; 8 bases map to TRBD1. The CDR3 covers 14 residues. Germline CDR1 and CDR2: MNHNY and SVGAGI (reference sequence). J was trimmed by 5 bases and V by 4 bases; bases with no gene match: 6. CDR3 in amino acids: CASSSRTGGTEAFF. The CDR3 region has the DNA TGTGCCAGCAGTTCTAGAACAGGGGGAACTGAAGCTTTCTTT.

This chain uses TRBV15 with TRBJ2-7; 8 bases line up with TRBD1. The CDR3 is 17 residues long. Per germline, CDR1 LNHNV and CDR2 YYDKDF (reference sequence). V was clipped by 5 bases and J by 5 bases; unmatched bases: 17. Here the CDR3 DNA reads TGTGCCACCAGCTCCAATACGAGGACAGGGTTTTATGACGAGCAGTACTTC. It specifies CATSSNTRTGFYDEQYF.

The gene calls are TRBV4-1 and TRBJ2-7, with a tentative D call TRBD1 (6 bases). Germline V gene sequence: CDR1 MGHRA, CDR2 YSYEKL. The CDR3 totals 17 residues. V lost 8 bases, J lost 5 bases, and 28 bases lay in between. This chain's CDR3 is CASAKNSKTGMVHEQYF. CDR3 nucleotides: TGCGCCAGCGCAAAAAATTCTAAAACAGGGATGGTCCACGAGCAGTACTTC.

This clone was seen a handful of times. V usage is TRBV16 and J usage is TRBJ2-3, with 8 bases matching TRBD1. This CDR3 region has 16 residues. Germline CDR1 is KGHSY and CDR2 is FQNENV. V lost 5 bases and J lost 2; bases outside the gene matches: 9. The CDR3 DNA is TGTGCCAGCAGCTTCCAGGGGGCTATCCCCACAGATACGCAGTATTTT. Translated: CASSFQGAIPTDTQYF. The full variable domain, completed using reference TRBV16 and TRBJ2-3, is GEEVAQTPKHLVRGEGQKAKLYCAPIKGHSYVFWYQQVLKNEFKFLISFQNENVFDETGMPKERFSAKCLPNSPCSLEIQATKLEDSAVYFCASSFQGAIPTDTQYFGPGTRLTVL.